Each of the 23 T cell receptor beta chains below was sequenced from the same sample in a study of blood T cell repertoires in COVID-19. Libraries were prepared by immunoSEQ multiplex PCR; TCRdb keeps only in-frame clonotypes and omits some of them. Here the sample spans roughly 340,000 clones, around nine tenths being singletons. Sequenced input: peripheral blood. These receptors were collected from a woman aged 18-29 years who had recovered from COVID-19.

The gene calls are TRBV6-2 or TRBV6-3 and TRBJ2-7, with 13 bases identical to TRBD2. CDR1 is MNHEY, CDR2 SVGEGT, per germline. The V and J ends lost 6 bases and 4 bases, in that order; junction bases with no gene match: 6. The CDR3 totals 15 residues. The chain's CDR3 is CASSRGLAGVYEQYV. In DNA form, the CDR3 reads TGTGCCAGCAGCCGCGGACTAGCGGGAGTATACGAGCAGTACGTC.

The CDR3 spells CASSLGQENYGYTF. The CDR3 coding sequence is TGTGCCAGCAGCTTGGGACAGGAGAACTATGGCTACACCTTC. The rearrangement links TRBV5-4 to TRBJ1-2; the D gene is possibly TRBD1 (6 bases). CDR3 size: 14 residues. Deletions cut 0 bases from V and 2 bases from J, with 8 bases between. CDR1 and CDR2 (germline): SGHNT, YYREEE (reference sequence).

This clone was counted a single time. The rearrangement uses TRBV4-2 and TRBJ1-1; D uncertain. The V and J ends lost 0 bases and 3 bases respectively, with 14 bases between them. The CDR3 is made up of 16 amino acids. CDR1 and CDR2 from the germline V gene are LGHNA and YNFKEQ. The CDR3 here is CASSQDSHGRDTEAFF. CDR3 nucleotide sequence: TGTGCCAGCAGCCAAGATTCGCATGGGAGGGACACTGAAGCTTTCTTT.

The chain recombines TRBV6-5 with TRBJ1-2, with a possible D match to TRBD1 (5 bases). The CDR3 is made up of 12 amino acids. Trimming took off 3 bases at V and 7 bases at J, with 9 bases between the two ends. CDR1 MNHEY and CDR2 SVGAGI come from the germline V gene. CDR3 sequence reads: CASSYARGGYTF. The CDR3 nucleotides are TGTGCCAGCAGTTATGCTAGGGGTGGCTACACCTTC.

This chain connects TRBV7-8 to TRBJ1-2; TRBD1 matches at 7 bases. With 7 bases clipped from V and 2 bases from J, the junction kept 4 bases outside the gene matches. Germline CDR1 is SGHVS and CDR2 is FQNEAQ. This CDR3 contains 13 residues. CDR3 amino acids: CASNQGGNYGYTF. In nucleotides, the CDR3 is TGTGCCAGCAACCAGGGGGGAAACTATGGCTACACCTTC.

DNA for the CDR3: TGTGCCAGCAGGGAACAGGGTCCCGGAGACTCCTACGAGCAGTACGTC. Protein: CASREQGPGDSYEQYV. V is TRBV6-1 and J is TRBJ2-7; possibly TRBD1 for D (6 bases). V lost 6 bases, J lost 0 bases, and 18 bases lay in between. Germline V lookup: CDR1 MNHNS, CDR2 SASEGT. This CDR3 spans 16 amino acids.

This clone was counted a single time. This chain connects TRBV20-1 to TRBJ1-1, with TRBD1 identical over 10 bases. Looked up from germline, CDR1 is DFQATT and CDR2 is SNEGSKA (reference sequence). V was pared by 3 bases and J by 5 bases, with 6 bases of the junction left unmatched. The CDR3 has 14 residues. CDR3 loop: CSASDRGRRTEAFF. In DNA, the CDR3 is TGCAGTGCTAGTGACAGGGGGCGAAGGACTGAAGCTTTCTTT.

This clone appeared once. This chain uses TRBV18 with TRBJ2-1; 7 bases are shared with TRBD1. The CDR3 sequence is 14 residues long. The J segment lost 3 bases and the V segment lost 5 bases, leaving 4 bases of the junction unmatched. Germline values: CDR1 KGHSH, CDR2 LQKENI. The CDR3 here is CASSIGTDYNEQFF. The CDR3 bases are TGTGCCAGCTCAATCGGGACAGACTACAATGAGCAGTTCTTC.

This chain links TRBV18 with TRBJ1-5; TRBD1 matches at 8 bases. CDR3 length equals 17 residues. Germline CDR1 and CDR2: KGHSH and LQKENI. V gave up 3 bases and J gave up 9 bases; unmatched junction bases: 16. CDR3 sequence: CASSPPGQGPLEAPQHF. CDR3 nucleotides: TGTGCCAGCTCACCCCCCGGACAGGGACCCCTGGAGGCGCCCCAGCATTTT. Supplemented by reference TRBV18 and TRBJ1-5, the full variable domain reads NAGVMQNPRHLVRRRGQEARLRCSPMKGHSHVYWYRQLPEEGLKFMVYLQKENIIDESGMPKERFSAEFPKEGPSILRIQQVVRGDSAAYFCASSPPGQGPLEAPQHFGDGTRLSIL.

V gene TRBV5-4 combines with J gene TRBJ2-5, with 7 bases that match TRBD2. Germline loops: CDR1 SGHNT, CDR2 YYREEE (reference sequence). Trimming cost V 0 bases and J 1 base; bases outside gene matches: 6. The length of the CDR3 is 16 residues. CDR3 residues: CASSLVGEGFQETQYF. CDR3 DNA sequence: TGTGCCAGCAGCTTGGTGGGGGAGGGGTTCCAAGAGACCCAGTACTTC. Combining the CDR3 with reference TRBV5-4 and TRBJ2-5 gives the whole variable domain ETGVTQSPTHLIKTRGQQVTLRCSSQSGHNTVSWYQQALGQGPQFIFQYYREEENGRGNFPPRFSGLQFPNYSSELNVNALELDDSALYLCASSLVGEGFQETQYFGPGTRLLVL.

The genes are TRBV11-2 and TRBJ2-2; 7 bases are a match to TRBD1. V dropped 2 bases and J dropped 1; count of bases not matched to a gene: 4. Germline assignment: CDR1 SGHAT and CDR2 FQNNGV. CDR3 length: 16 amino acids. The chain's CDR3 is CASSLLWTGNTGELFF. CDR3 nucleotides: TGTGCCAGCAGCTTATTGTGGACAGGGAACACCGGGGAGCTGTTTTTT.

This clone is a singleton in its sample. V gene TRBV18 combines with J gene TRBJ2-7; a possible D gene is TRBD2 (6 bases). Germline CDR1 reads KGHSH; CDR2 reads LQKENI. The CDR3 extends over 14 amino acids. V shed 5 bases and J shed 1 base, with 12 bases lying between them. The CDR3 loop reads CASSSTGTSYEQYV. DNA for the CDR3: TGTGCCAGCTCATCTACTGGGACTTCCTACGAGCAGTACGTC.

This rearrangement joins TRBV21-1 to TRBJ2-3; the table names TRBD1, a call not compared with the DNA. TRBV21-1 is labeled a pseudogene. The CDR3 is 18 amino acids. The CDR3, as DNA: TGTGCCAGCATCTACGCAGTGCAGGGGGTCCTTGGCACAGATACGCAGTATTTT. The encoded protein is CASIYAVQGVLGTDTQYF.

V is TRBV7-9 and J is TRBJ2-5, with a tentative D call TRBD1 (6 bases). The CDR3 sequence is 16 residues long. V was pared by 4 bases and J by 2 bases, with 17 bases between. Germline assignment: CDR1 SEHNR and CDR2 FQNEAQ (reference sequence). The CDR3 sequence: CASSSTGYEYQETQYF. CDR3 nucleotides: TGTGCCAGCAGCTCGACAGGATATGAGTATCAAGAGACCCAGTACTTC.

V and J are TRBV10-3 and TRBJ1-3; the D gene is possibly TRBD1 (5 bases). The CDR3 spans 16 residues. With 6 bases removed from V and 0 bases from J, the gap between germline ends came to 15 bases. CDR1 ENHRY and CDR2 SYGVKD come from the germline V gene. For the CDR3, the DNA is TGTGCCATCAGCTCTGGGAGGGGTGGCTCTGGAAACACCATATATTTT. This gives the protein CAISSGRGGSGNTIYF.

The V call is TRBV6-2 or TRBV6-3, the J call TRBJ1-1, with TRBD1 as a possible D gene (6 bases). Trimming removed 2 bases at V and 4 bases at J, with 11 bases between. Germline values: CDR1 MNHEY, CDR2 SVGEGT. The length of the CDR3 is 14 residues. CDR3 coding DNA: TGTGCCAGCAGTTACACCGACAGGAGCACTGAAGCTTTCTTT. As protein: CASSYTDRSTEAFF.

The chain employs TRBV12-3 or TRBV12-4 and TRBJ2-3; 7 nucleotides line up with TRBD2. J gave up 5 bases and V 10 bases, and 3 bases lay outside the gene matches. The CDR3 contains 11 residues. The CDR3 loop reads CATSGGDTQYF. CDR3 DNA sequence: TGTGCCACCTCGGGGGGAGATACGCAGTATTTT.

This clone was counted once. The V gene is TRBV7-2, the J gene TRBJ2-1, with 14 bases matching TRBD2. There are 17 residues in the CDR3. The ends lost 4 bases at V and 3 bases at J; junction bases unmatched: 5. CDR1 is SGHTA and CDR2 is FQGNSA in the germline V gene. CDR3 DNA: TGTGCCAGCAGCTCCGGACTAGCGGGAGGAGTCTACAATGAGCAGTTCTTC. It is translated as CASSSGLAGGVYNEQFF. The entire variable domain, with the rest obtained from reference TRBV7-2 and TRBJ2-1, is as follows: GAGVSQSPSNKVTEKGKDVELRCDPISGHTALYWYRQSLGQGLEFLIYFQGNSAPDKSGLPSDRFSAERTGGSVSTLTIQRTQQEDSAVYLCASSSGLAGGVYNEQFFGPGTRLTVL.

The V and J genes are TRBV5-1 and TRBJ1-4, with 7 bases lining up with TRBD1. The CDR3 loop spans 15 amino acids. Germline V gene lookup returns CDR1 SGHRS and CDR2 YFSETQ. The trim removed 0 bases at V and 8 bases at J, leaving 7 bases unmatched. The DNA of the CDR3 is TGCGCCAGCAGCTTGGCACGACAGGGTGGCGAAAAACTGTTTTTT. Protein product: CASSLARQGGEKLFF.

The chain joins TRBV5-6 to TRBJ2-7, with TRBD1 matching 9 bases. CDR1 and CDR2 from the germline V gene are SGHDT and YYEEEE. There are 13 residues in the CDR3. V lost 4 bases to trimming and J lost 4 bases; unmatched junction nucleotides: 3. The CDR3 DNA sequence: TGTGCCAGCAGCGGGACAGGGAGATACGAGCAGTACGTC. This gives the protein CASSGTGRYEQYV.

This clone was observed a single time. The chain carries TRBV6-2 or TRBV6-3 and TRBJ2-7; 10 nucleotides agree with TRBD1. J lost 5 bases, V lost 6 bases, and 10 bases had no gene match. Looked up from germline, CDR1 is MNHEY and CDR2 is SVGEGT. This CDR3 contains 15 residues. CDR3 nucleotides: TGTGCCAGCAGCCCAGGGACAGGGGCTTTCCACGAGCAGTACGTC. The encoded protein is CASSPGTGAFHEQYV.

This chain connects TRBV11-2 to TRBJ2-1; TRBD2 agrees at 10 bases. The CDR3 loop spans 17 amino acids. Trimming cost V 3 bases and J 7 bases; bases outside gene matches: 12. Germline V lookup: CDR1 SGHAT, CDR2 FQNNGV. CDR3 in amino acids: CASSFGPGTSVLNEQFF. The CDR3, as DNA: TGTGCCAGCAGCTTCGGTCCCGGGACTAGCGTCTTGAATGAGCAGTTCTTC.

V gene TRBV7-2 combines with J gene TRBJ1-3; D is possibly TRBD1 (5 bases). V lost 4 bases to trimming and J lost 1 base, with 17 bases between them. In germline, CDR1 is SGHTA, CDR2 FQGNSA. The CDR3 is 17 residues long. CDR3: CASSSGLGAESGNTIYF. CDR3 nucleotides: TGTGCCAGCAGCTCGGGACTTGGGGCTGAGTCTGGAAACACCATATATTTT.